Each of the 3 T cell receptor beta chains below was sequenced from the same sample in a study of cytomegalovirus exposure and HLA in healthy donors. Sequencing was performed with immunoSEQ multiplex PCR; in TCRdb, only in-frame clones are kept and a portion is missing. The sample has some 130,000 clones, 89% seen once. The source material was PBMCs. These receptors were collected from a woman aged 18-29 years in good health and CMV-seronegative.

The genes are TRBV13 and TRBJ2-3, with TRBD1 as a possible D gene (6 bases). The CDR3 has 17 amino acids. In germline, CDR1 is PRHDT, CDR2 FYEKMQ (reference sequence). Trimming shortened V by 5 bases and J by 3 bases, and 21 bases separated the two germline ends. The CDR3 region has the DNA TGTGCCAGCAGCGCCATCTCAGGGGTTGTTAGAACAGATACGCAGTATTTT. It is translated as CASSAISGVVRTDTQYF. Complete variable domain (other parts from reference TRBV13 and TRBJ2-3): AAGVIQSPRHLIKEKRETATLKCYPIPRHDTVYWYQQGPGQDPQFLISFYEKMQSDKGSIPDRFSAQQFSDYHSELNMSSLELGDSALYFCASSAISGVVRTDTQYFGPGTRLTVL.

This chain connects TRBV5-4 to TRBJ2-7, with TRBD2 as a possible D gene (6 bases). Looked up from germline, CDR1 is SGHNT and CDR2 is YYREEE (reference sequence). The V and J ends lost 0 bases and 6 bases respectively, with 16 bases between them. There are 15 residues in the CDR3. CDR3 loop: CASSLGGQLGSEQYF. In nucleotides, the CDR3 is TGTGCCAGCAGCTTGGGCGGCCAACTCGGGAGCGAGCAGTACTTC.

This clone was found a few times. This chain links TRBV6-4 with TRBJ2-3, with a weak D call TRBD1 (6 bases). This CDR3 comprises 15 residues. CDR1 and CDR2 from the germline V gene are MRHNA and SNTAGT. V shed 3 bases and J shed 0 bases, with 10 bases lying between them. DNA for the CDR3: TGTGCCAGCAGTGAAACAGGGCAAAGCACAGATACGCAGTATTTT. This translates into CASSETGQSTDTQYF.